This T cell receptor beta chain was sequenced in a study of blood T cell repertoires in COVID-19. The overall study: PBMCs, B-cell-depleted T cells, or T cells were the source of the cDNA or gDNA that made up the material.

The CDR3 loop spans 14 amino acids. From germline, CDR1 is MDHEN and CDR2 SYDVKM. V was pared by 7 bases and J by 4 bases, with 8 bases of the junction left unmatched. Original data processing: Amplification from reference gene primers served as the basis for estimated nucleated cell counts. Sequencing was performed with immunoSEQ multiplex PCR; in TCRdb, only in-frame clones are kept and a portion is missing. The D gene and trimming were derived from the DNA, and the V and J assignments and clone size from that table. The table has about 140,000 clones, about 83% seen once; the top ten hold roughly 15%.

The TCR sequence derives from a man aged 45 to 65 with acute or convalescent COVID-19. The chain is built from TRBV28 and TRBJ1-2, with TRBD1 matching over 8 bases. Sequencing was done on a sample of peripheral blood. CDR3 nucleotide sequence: TGTGCCAGCACCCCGGGACAGGATCGCTATGGCTACACCTTC. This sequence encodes CASTPGQDRYGYTF.